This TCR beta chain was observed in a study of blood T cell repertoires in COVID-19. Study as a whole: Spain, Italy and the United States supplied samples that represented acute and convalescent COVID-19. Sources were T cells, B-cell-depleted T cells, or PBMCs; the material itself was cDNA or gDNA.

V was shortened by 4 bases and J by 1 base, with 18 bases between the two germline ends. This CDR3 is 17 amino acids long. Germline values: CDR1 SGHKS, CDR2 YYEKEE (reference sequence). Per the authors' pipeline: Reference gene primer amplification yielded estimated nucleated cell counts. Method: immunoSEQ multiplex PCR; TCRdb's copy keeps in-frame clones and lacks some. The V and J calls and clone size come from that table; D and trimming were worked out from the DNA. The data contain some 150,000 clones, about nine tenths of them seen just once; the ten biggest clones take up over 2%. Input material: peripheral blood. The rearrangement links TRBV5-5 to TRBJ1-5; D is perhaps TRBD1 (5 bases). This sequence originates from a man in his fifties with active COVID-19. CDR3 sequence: CASSQGALAGSNQPQHF. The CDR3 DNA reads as TGTGCCAGCAGCCAAGGGGCCTTGGCAGGGAGCAATCAGCCCCAGCATTTT.